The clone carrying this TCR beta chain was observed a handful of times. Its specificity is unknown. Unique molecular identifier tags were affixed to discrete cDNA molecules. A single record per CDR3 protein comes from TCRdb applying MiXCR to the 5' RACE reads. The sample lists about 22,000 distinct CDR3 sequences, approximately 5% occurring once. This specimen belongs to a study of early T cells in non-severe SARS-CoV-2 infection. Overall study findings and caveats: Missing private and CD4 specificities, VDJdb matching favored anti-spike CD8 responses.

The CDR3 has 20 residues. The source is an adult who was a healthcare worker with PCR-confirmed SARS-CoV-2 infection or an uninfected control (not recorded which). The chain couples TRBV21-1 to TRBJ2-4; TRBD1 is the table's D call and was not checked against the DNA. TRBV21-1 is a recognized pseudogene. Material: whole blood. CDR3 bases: TGTGCCAGCAACCCCGTAGGAGGTGCCGGGCGGGGACAGAACAAAAACATTCAGTACTTC. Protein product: CASNPVGGAGRGQNKNIQYF.